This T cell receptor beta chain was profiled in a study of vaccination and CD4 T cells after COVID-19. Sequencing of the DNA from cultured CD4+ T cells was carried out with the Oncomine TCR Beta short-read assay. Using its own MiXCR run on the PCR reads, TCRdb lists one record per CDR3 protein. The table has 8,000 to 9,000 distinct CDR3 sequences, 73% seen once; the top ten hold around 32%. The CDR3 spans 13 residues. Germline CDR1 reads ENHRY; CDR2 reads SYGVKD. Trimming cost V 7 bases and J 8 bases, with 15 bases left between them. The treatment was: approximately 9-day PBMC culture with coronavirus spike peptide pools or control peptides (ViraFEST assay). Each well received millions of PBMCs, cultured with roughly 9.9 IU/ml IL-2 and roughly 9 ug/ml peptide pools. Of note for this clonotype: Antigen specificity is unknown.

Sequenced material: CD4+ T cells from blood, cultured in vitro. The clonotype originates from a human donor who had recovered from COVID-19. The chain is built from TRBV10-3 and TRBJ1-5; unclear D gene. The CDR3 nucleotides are TGTGCCATCACAGCAGACGATACGGAGCCCCAGCATTTT. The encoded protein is CAITADDTEPQHF.